These 24 T cell receptor beta chains share one sample of origin, sequenced in a study of cytomegalovirus exposure and HLA in healthy donors. The study ran its PCR with 60 Vbeta and 13 Jbeta primers. Repertoires were generated with immunoSEQ multiplex PCR, while TCRdb's copy carries only in-frame clones and drops some. The sample has 150,000 to 200,000 clones; 79% are singletons. What was sequenced was PBMCs. Source of these receptors: a woman between 45 and 60 years old in good health and CMV-seronegative.

V is TRBV28 and J is TRBJ2-5; TRBD1 might be the D (6 bases). The CDR3 is made up of 15 amino acids. The V end lost 2 bases, the J end lost 3 bases, and 13 bases lay between the germline ends. Germline CDR1 MDHEN, CDR2 SYDVKM. This CDR3 is CASSLPGVPEETQYF. DNA for the CDR3: TGTGCCAGCAGTTTACCAGGGGTTCCCGAAGAGACCCAGTACTTC.

The rearrangement uses TRBV7-2 and TRBJ2-7, with D tentatively TRBD2 (7 bases). Germline V gene data show CDR1 as SGHTA and CDR2 as FQGNSA. This CDR3 has 20 amino acids. Deletions cut 0 bases from V and 2 bases from J, with 26 bases between. The CDR3 region is CASSLALRSTVWEGAYEQYF. The DNA of the CDR3 is TGTGCCAGCAGCTTAGCCCTCAGGTCTACAGTATGGGAGGGGGCCTACGAGCAGTACTTC.

The chain couples TRBV27 to TRBJ1-2; 9 bases are a match to TRBD1. The J segment lost 2 bases and the V segment lost 5 bases, leaving 3 bases of the junction unmatched. Germline values: CDR1 MNHEY, CDR2 SMNVEV (reference sequence). The CDR3 has 14 amino acids. The CDR3 DNA reads TGTGCCAGCAGTCCTGGGACAGGGAACTATGGCTACACCTTC. It translates to CASSPGTGNYGYTF.

This chain links TRBV7-9 with TRBJ1-2; 10 nucleotides align to TRBD1. This CDR3 contains 16 residues. V lost 2 bases to trimming and J lost 4 bases; unmatched junction nucleotides: 7. The germline gives CDR1 SEHNR, CDR2 FQNEAQ (reference sequence). CDR3 in amino acids: CASSLLGQGYVYGYTF. CDR3 coding DNA: TGTGCCAGCAGCTTACTGGGACAGGGGTACGTCTATGGCTACACCTTC.

V gene TRBV6-5 combines with J gene TRBJ2-3; 8 nucleotides align to TRBD1. The CDR3 runs to 15 residues. The germline V gene encodes CDR1 MNHEY and CDR2 SVGAGI. The junction had 5 bases not matched to a gene; V was cut back by 6 bases and J by 0 bases. The CDR3 sequence is CASSRQGRSTDTQYF. DNA for the CDR3: TGTGCCAGCAGCCGACAGGGGAGGAGCACAGATACGCAGTATTTT.

The J gene is TRBJ1-2, the V gene TRBV5-6, with D tentatively TRBD1 (5 bases). Trimming stripped 3 bases from V and 4 bases from J, with 10 bases between. The germline CDR1 and CDR2 sequences are SGHDT and YYEEEE. The CDR3 contains 13 residues. This chain's CDR3 is CASSSGHFYGYTF. CDR3 nucleotide sequence: TGTGCCAGCAGCTCCGGACATTTCTATGGCTACACCTTC.

This sequence joins TRBV9 and TRBJ2-5, with TRBD2 matching 10 bases. V was pared by 4 bases and J by 1 base, with 4 bases of the junction left unmatched. The CDR3 is 15 residues long. The germline gives CDR1 SGDLS, CDR2 YYNGEE. The CDR3 loop is CASSTGLALQETQYF. CDR3 DNA: TGTGCCAGCAGCACGGGACTAGCGCTCCAAGAGACCCAGTACTTC.

Concerning this clone: In the same sample, other DNA sequences code for this CDR3. The genes are TRBV5-4 and TRBJ1-2; D is perhaps TRBD1 (6 bases). Per germline, CDR1 SGHNT and CDR2 YYREEE (reference sequence). CDR3 length equals 15 residues. The ends were cut back, 0 bases at V and 0 bases at J, with 9 bases in the middle. CDR3 sequence reads: CASSLGTATNYGYTF. The CDR3 coding sequence is TGTGCCAGCAGCTTGGGGACAGCTACTAACTATGGCTACACCTTC.

With regard to this clone: Mismatch with germline at one junction end may stem from a read error. The chain links TRBV7-7 to TRBJ2-1; 10 bases align to TRBD2. The CDR3 extends over 16 amino acids. In germline, CDR1 is SSHAT, CDR2 FNYEAQ (reference sequence). CDR3 in amino acids: CASSLSASGRINEQFF. DNA of the CDR3: TGTGCTAGCAGCTTATCCGCTAGCGGGAGAATAAATGAGCAGTTCTTC.

This chain uses TRBV5-6 with TRBJ1-2, with TRBD1 identical over 12 bases. This CDR3 spans 17 amino acids. The germline V gene encodes CDR1 SGHDT and CDR2 YYEEEE. Germline trimming cut 3 bases from V and 8 bases from J; bases unmatched to any gene: 14. CDR3 sequence reads: CASSSRLRDRGRGGYTF. DNA of the CDR3: TGTGCCAGCAGCTCAAGACTCCGGGACAGGGGGCGCGGGGGCTACACCTTC.

The V call is TRBV7-9, the J call TRBJ2-3; D is ambiguous. From germline, CDR1 is SEHNR and CDR2 FQNEAQ (reference sequence). CDR3 size: 15 residues. V was clipped by 3 bases and J by 3 bases, with 13 bases between them. The CDR3 DNA sequence: TGTGCCAGCAGCTTTGGAACCCGGAGTACAGATACGCAGTATTTT. Amino acids: CASSFGTRSTDTQYF.

This chain links TRBV6-6 with TRBJ2-7, with D tentatively TRBD2 (5 bases). Trimming cost V 6 bases and J 7 bases, with 16 bases left between them. Germline V gene sequence: CDR1 MNHNY, CDR2 SVGAGI (reference sequence). This CDR3 contains 13 residues. DNA for the CDR3: TGTGCCAGCAGAAACATCGCCCCGGGGGAGCAGTACTTC. It yields the protein CASRNIAPGEQYF.

The rearrangement joins TRBV9 to TRBJ1-1, with D possibly being TRBD1 (6 bases). This CDR3 contains 16 residues. The germline V gene has CDR1 SGDLS and CDR2 YYNGEE. V was clipped by 2 bases and J by 1 base, with 15 bases between them. CDR3 coding DNA: TGTGCCAGCAGCGTGGGTCCCGAAGGGGGGAACACTGAAGCTTTCTTT. Protein product: CASSVGPEGGNTEAFF.

The chain combines TRBV6-5 with TRBJ1-2, with 11 bases lining up with TRBD1. J was trimmed by 7 bases and V by 0 bases; bases with no gene match: 4. The CDR3 extends over 15 amino acids. Germline loops: CDR1 MNHEY, CDR2 SVGAGI. The CDR3 spells CASSYSGQGAGGYTF. CDR3 nucleotides: TGTGCCAGCAGTTACTCCGGACAGGGGGCCGGTGGCTACACCTTC.

CDR3 residues: CASSSLTGIPGNTIYF. Here the CDR3 DNA reads TGTGCCAGCAGCTCATTGACAGGGATCCCTGGAAACACCATATATTTT. V and J are TRBV5-6 and TRBJ1-3; 7 nucleotides align to TRBD1. The CDR3 sequence is 16 residues long. J was trimmed by 2 bases and V by 3 bases; bases with no gene match: 8. Germline lookup yields CDR1 SGHDT and CDR2 YYEEEE.

This clone occurred a few times. This sequence joins TRBV6-5 and TRBJ2-1; D gene ambiguous. The CDR3 loop spans 13 amino acids. V dropped 4 bases and J dropped 9 bases, with 13 bases sitting between them. CDR1 and CDR2 (germline): MNHEY, SVGAGI. CDR3 bases: TGTGCCAGCAGTTCCCCTCTTTATCTTGAGCAGTTCTTC. This encodes CASSSPLYLEQFF.

The chain carries TRBV29-1 and TRBJ2-5; D uncertain. Germline CDR1 and CDR2: SQVTM and ANQGSEA. V was shortened by 4 bases and J by 1 base, with 7 bases between the two germline ends. The CDR3 runs 12 residues. The CDR3 loop is CSVVVSQETQYF. CDR3 DNA: TGCAGCGTTGTAGTTAGCCAAGAGACCCAGTACTTC. Full variable domain (rest looked up from reference TRBV29-1 and TRBJ2-5): SAVISQKPSRDICQRGTSLTIQCQVDSQVTMMFWYRQQPGQSLTLIATANQGSEATYESGFVIDKFPISRPNLTFSTLTVSNMSPEDSSIYLCSVVVSQETQYFGPGTRLLVL.

The chain couples TRBV7-2 to TRBJ1-1, with D tentatively TRBD1 (5 bases). V was trimmed by 3 bases and J by 5 bases, leaving 13 bases between them. The CDR3 sequence is 14 residues long. Germline CDR1 reads SGHTA; CDR2 reads FQGNSA. The CDR3 bases are TGTGCCAGCAGCTTTGATCTAGGGGTGACTGAAGCTTTCTTT. Its translation is CASSFDLGVTEAFF. The full variable domain, completed using reference TRBV7-2 and TRBJ1-1, is GAGVSQSPSNKVTEKGKDVELRCDPISGHTALYWYRQSLGQGLEFLIYFQGNSAPDKSGLPSDRFSAERTGGSVSTLTIQRTQQEDSAVYLCASSFDLGVTEAFFGQGTRLTVV.

The rearrangement uses TRBV18 and TRBJ2-5, with 9 positions matching TRBD1. The trim removed 6 bases at V and 1 base at J, leaving 6 bases unmatched. The CDR3 totals 15 residues. Per the germline V gene, CDR1 is KGHSH and CDR2 is LQKENI. Written as DNA, the CDR3 is TGTGCCAGCTCCCAGGACAGGGGAGGCCAAGAGACCCAGTACTTC. Protein sequence: CASSQDRGGQETQYF. Full variable domain (missing parts from reference TRBV18 and TRBJ2-5): NAGVMQNPRHLVRRRGQEARLRCSPMKGHSHVYWYRQLPEEGLKFMVYLQKENIIDESGMPKERFSAEFPKEGPSILRIQQVVRGDSAAYFCASSQDRGGQETQYFGPGTRLLVL.

A note on this clone: Within the sample, other DNA sequences also encode this same CDR3. V usage is TRBV11-2 and J usage is TRBJ2-3; 14 positions agree with TRBD2. J gave up 3 bases and V 3 bases, and 2 bases lay outside the gene matches. The germline V gene has CDR1 SGHAT and CDR2 FQNNGV. There are 16 residues in the CDR3. This CDR3 reads CASSLGTSGSTDTQYF. The CDR3, as DNA: TGTGCCAGCAGCTTGGGGACTAGCGGGAGTACAGATACGCAGTATTTT.

The rearrangement joins TRBV5-1 to TRBJ2-1, with a possible D match to TRBD1 (6 bases). CDR3 size: 12 residues. The V and J ends lost 3 bases and 9 bases respectively, with 10 bases between them. The germline CDR1 and CDR2 sequences are SGHRS and YFSETQ. The chain's CDR3 is CASSSGEREQFF. The CDR3 DNA follows: TGCGCCAGCAGCTCAGGGGAGCGTGAGCAGTTCTTC. The full variable domain, with the rest looked up from reference TRBV5-1 and TRBJ2-1, is KAGVTQTPRYLIKTRGQQVTLSCSPISGHRSVSWYQQTPGQGLQFLFEYFSETQRNKGNFPGRFSGRQFSNSRSEMNVSTLELGDSALYLCASSSGEREQFFGPGTRLTVL.

CDR3 bases: TGCGCCAGCAGCTTGGGGACTCCTAATGAGCAGTTCTTC. It yields the protein CASSLGTPNEQFF. This chain joins TRBV5-1 and TRBJ2-1; perhaps TRBD2 as D (5 bases). Germline CDR1 reads SGHRS; CDR2 reads YFSETQ. Trimming removed 0 bases from V and 7 bases from J, with 8 bases in between. The CDR3 runs 13 residues.

The chain has TRBV19 and TRBJ1-2; 9 bases are shared with TRBD1. This CDR3 spans 15 amino acids. Looked up from germline, CDR1 is LNHDA and CDR2 is SQIVND (reference sequence). V lost 5 bases, J lost 6 bases, and 10 bases stayed unmatched. The CDR3 nucleotides read TGTGCCAGTAGTCTCCCGGGACAGGGAGGAGATGGCTACACCTTC. Translation: CASSLPGQGGDGYTF.

In DNA form, the CDR3 reads TGTGCCAGCAGCTCGGGGGTTGGCCCTGCACCTACCACTGAAGCTTTCTTT. Protein product: CASSSGVGPAPTTEAFF. This chain joins TRBV5-4 and TRBJ1-1; a weak D match, TRBD1 (5 bases). The V gene's germline CDR1 is SGHNT and CDR2 YYREEE (reference sequence). The CDR3 is 17 amino acids. Trimming pared 3 bases from V and 4 bases from J, leaving 22 bases between.